Below are 25 T cell receptor beta chains sequenced from a single sample in a study of cytomegalovirus exposure and HLA in healthy donors (dated by TCRdb to the late 2010s). Preparation of the library involved the immunoSEQ multiplex PCR assay. The multiplex PCR relied on a mix of 60 forward primers for TCR Vbeta segments and 13 reverse primers for TCR Jbeta segments. Drawn from immuneACCESS, this table holds only the in-frame rearrangements with V and J called that TCRdb kept. Clones are partly lost; checked studies trace under half to an unresolved V gene and leave the rest unexplained. Present in this sample are under 200,000 clones, approximately 76% of which were seen just once. The ten largest clonotypes hold about 1.3% of the sample. Sequenced material: PBMCs. The receptors derive from a man aged 55 to 70 in good health and CMV-seronegative.

The rearrangement uses TRBV19 and TRBJ2-1; D uncertain. CDR1 is LNHDA and CDR2 is SQIVND in the germline V gene (reference sequence). Between the trimmed V and J ends, which lost 1 base and 1 base, there was a span of 8 bases. This CDR3 is 15 amino acids long. The CDR3, as DNA: TGTGCCAGTAGTATAGGTCGCGGATCCTACAATGAGCAGTTCTTC. This sequence encodes CASSIGRGSYNEQFF.

This clone was seen a few times. The genes are TRBV7-2 and TRBJ1-1; D is unresolved. The CDR3 consists of 14 residues. V lost 5 bases to trimming and J lost 0 bases, with 10 bases between them. From germline, CDR1 is SGHTA and CDR2 FQGNSA. DNA of the CDR3: TGTGCCAGCAGCGTTCCCGGGGTGAACACTGAAGCTTTCTTT. Its protein is CASSVPGVNTEAFF.

The chain links TRBV6-6 to TRBJ1-2; maybe TRBD1 (5 bases). The V end lost 6 bases, the J end lost 1 base, and 15 bases lay between the germline ends. This CDR3 is 15 amino acids long. Germline CDR1 MNHNY, CDR2 SVGAGI (reference sequence). The chain's CDR3 is CASRPRQWDNYGYTF. The CDR3 DNA reads as TGTGCCAGCAGACCACGACAGTGGGATAACTATGGCTACACCTTC.

The V gene is TRBV6-5, the J gene TRBJ2-3, with a tentative D call TRBD1 (5 bases). Germline V gene data show CDR1 as MNHEY and CDR2 as SVGAGI. This CDR3 has 12 amino acids. Trimming removed 5 bases at V and 4 bases at J, with 7 bases between. CDR3 amino acids: CASSQGPDTQYF. The CDR3 DNA sequence: TGTGCCAGCAGTCAGGGTCCAGATACGCAGTATTTT.

This rearrangement joins TRBV27 to TRBJ2-1; 8 bases line up with TRBD1. The junction had 10 bases not matched to a gene; V was cut back by 4 bases and J by 8 bases. Germline values: CDR1 MNHEY, CDR2 SMNVEV (reference sequence). CDR3 length equals 15 residues. The CDR3 loop is CASSSVRTGPYEQFF. The CDR3 nucleotides read TGTGCCAGCAGTTCGGTCCGGACAGGGCCCTATGAGCAGTTCTTC.

The count of this clone is one. This sequence joins TRBV7-2 and TRBJ2-7, with D perhaps TRBD1 (6 bases). The CDR3 is 14 amino acids. CDR1 is SGHTA and CDR2 is FQGNSA in the germline V gene. The V and J ends lost 6 bases and 5 bases respectively, with 17 bases between them. The CDR3 loop is CASRSTPTGDEQYF. The CDR3 DNA reads TGTGCCAGCAGGTCGACACCGACAGGTGACGAGCAGTACTTC.

V and J are TRBV6-5 and TRBJ2-5; possibly TRBD2 for D (6 bases). The germline gives CDR1 MNHEY, CDR2 SVGAGI. The CDR3 runs to 13 residues. V lost 2 bases to trimming and J lost 5 bases, with 9 bases between them. The CDR3 DNA reads as TGTGCCAGCAGTTACGGAGGGGAGGAGACCCAGTACTTC. Amino acid sequence: CASSYGGEETQYF.

V is TRBV11-2 and J is TRBJ2-7; 10 nucleotides agree with TRBD1. CDR1 SGHAT and CDR2 FQNNGV come from the germline V gene. Losses at the gene ends were 5 bases for V and 4 bases for J; bases not matched to a gene: 8. The CDR3 length is 15 residues. CDR3 nucleotide sequence: TGTGCCAGCAGCGCCGGGACAGGGGACTTATACGAGCAGTACTTC. This codes for CASSAGTGDLYEQYF.

J is TRBJ1-1 and V is TRBV29-1, with TRBD1 matching over 7 bases. The germline CDR1 and CDR2 sequences are SQVTM and ANQGSEA. The V gene end was trimmed by 3 bases and the J gene end by 1 base; junction bases not matched to a gene: 8. CDR3 length: 15 residues. CDR3 DNA sequence: TGCAGCGTTGACCTCTCGGGACAGCAGAACACTGAAGCTTTCTTT. It encodes CSVDLSGQQNTEAFF. The full variable domain, completed using reference TRBV29-1 and TRBJ1-1, is SAVISQKPSRDICQRGTSLTIQCQVDSQVTMMFWYRQQPGQSLTLIATANQGSEATYESGFVIDKFPISRPNLTFSTLTVSNMSPEDSSIYLCSVDLSGQQNTEAFFGQGTRLTVV.

The chain carries TRBV28 and TRBJ2-7; no reliable D call. Germline V CDR1 and CDR2: MDHEN, SYDVKM. The CDR3 spans 15 residues. The V and J ends lost 6 bases and 2 bases respectively, with 17 bases between them. The CDR3 DNA follows: TGTGCCAGCAGCACTTCGTCAGGTCCAGCCTACGAGCAGTACTTC. Protein: CASSTSSGPAYEQYF.

About this clone: This sample includes further DNA sequences coding for the same CDR3. V gene TRBV9 combines with J gene TRBJ2-1, with D possibly matching TRBD2 (6 bases). Germline assignment: CDR1 SGDLS and CDR2 YYNGEE. The V end lost 0 bases, the J end lost 3 bases, and 10 bases lay between the germline ends. There are 15 residues in the CDR3. The CDR3 DNA is TGTGCCAGCAGCGTAGGGGCCGGGAGCTACAATGAGCAGTTCTTC. It translates to CASSVGAGSYNEQFF.

V usage is TRBV18 and J usage is TRBJ1-4; 8 bases fit TRBD1. Germline V gives CDR1 KGHSH, CDR2 LQKENI. The CDR3 is 14 amino acids. V was pared by 6 bases and J by 4 bases, with 4 bases of the junction left unmatched. CDR3 DNA: TGTGCCAGCTCCCTACAGGGGGTTAATGAAAAACTGTTTTTT. Translated: CASSLQGVNEKLFF.

This clone was picked up a small number of times. The J gene is TRBJ2-7, the V gene TRBV19, with 12 nucleotides matching TRBD1. After removal of 7 bases from V and 7 bases from J, the junction contained 11 bases not matched to a gene. CDR1 is LNHDA, CDR2 SQIVND, per germline (reference sequence). There are 15 residues in the CDR3. This CDR3 reads CASTTWGTGGEEQYF. The CDR3 DNA sequence: TGTGCCAGTACCACCTGGGGGACAGGGGGCGAAGAGCAGTACTTC. Full variable domain (outside the CDR3, taken from reference TRBV19 and TRBJ2-7): DGGITQSPKYLFRKEGQNVTLSCEQNLNHDAMYWYRQDPGQGLRLIYYSQIVNDFQKGDIAEGYSVSREKKESFPLTVTSAQKNPTAFYLCASTTWGTGGEEQYFGPGTRLTVT.

DNA of the CDR3: TGTGCCAGCAGCTTTAGGGGATCGTTTGAAAAACTGTTTTTT. This translates into CASSFRGSFEKLFF. The gene calls are TRBV7-2 and TRBJ1-4, with D possibly TRBD1 on 5 matching bases. CDR3 size: 14 residues. The germline gives CDR1 SGHTA, CDR2 FQGNSA. V lost 3 bases and J lost 7, with 12 bases in between.

The chain has TRBV19 and TRBJ2-3; 8 bases match TRBD2. Germline V lookup: CDR1 LNHDA, CDR2 SQIVND (reference sequence). CDR3 length: 15 residues. Losses at the gene ends were 3 bases for V and 4 bases for J; bases not matched to a gene: 6. CDR3: CASSIPSGGADTQYF. The CDR3 DNA reads as TGTGCCAGTAGTATCCCCAGCGGGGGCGCAGATACGCAGTATTTT.

This clone was seen only once. The V gene is TRBV7-2, the J gene TRBJ2-1, with 14 positions matching TRBD2. Germline CDR1 and CDR2: SGHTA and FQGNSA. The CDR3 is made up of 15 amino acids. With V trimmed by 5 bases and J by 9 bases, 6 bases remained unmatched. CDR3 nucleotide sequence: TGTGCCAGCAGCAAGGGACTAGCGGGGGTCCCTGAGCAGTTCTTC. Its translation is CASSKGLAGVPEQFF.

The J gene is TRBJ2-6, the V gene TRBV7-9; D remains ambiguous. Germline V gene lookup returns CDR1 SEHNR and CDR2 FQNEAQ (reference sequence). V shed 3 bases and J shed 0 bases, with 6 bases lying between them. The CDR3 sequence is 15 residues long. CDR3 in amino acids: CASSLFLSGANVLTF. CDR3 sequence (DNA): TGTGCCAGCAGCTTGTTTCTCTCTGGGGCCAACGTCCTGACTTTC.

This chain links TRBV30 with TRBJ1-5; D may be TRBD1 (6 bases). The CDR3 covers 14 residues. With 0 bases removed from V and 2 bases from J, the gap between germline ends came to 8 bases. In germline, CDR1 is GTSNPN, CDR2 SVGIG (reference sequence). The CDR3 reads CAWSVGARNQPQHF. The CDR3 DNA reads TGTGCCTGGAGTGTGGGGGCGCGCAATCAGCCCCAGCATTTT.

The chain carries TRBV5-1 and TRBJ2-1; D is possibly TRBD2 (6 bases). Germline CDR1 and CDR2: SGHRS and YFSETQ. Trimming cost V 7 bases and J 5 bases, with 16 bases left between them. The CDR3 has 14 residues. CDR3 DNA sequence: TGCGCCAGCGGGAGCGGGTTCTTGGACAATGAGCAGTTCTTC. Translating it yields CASGSGFLDNEQFF.

The V call is TRBV4-3, the J call TRBJ2-7; 9 bases map to TRBD1. V gave up 1 base and J gave up 3 bases; unmatched junction bases: 4. Germline loops: CDR1 LGHNA, CDR2 YSLEER. This CDR3 spans 15 amino acids. In nucleotides, the CDR3 is TGCGCCAGCAGCCAAGGGACAGGGGCGGGCTACGAGCAGTACTTC. Protein product: CASSQGTGAGYEQYF.

This chain joins TRBV18 and TRBJ2-7; 7 nucleotides match TRBD1. With 4 bases clipped from V and 5 bases from J, the junction kept 8 bases outside the gene matches. The germline CDR1 and CDR2 sequences are KGHSH and LQKENI. CDR3 size: 14 residues. CDR3: CASSQGQPEDEQYF. CDR3 bases: TGTGCCAGCTCACAGGGACAGCCGGAGGACGAGCAGTACTTC.

This clone has more than one count but fewer than ten. The chain carries TRBV5-4 and TRBJ2-5; TRBD2 matches 11 bases. The germline V gene encodes CDR1 SGHNT and CDR2 YYREEE (reference sequence). The CDR3 sequence is 18 residues long. J gave up 5 bases and V 0 bases, and 12 bases lay outside the gene matches. The CDR3 bases are TGTGCCAGCAGCTTGGCGGTCGGTAGCGGGGGGGACCTGGAGACCCAGTACTTC. Protein product: CASSLAVGSGGDLETQYF.

This sequence joins TRBV2 and TRBJ2-7, with a possible D match to TRBD2 (6 bases). Trimming pared 4 bases from V and 0 bases from J, leaving 7 bases between. CDR1 and CDR2 from the germline V gene are SNHLY and FYNNEI. The CDR3 sequence is 13 residues long. The CDR3 loop reads CASSVGGSYEQYF. CDR3 in DNA: TGTGCCAGCAGTGTCGGGGGCTCCTACGAGCAGTACTTC.

The V and J genes are TRBV19 and TRBJ1-6; 8 nucleotides align to TRBD1. CDR3 length: 14 amino acids. V shed 6 bases and J 7 bases; nucleotides not matched to a gene: 5. CDR1 and CDR2 from the germline V gene are LNHDA and SQIVND (reference sequence). CDR3 nucleotides: TGTGCCAGTAGGTCGACAGGGGACAATTCACCCCTCCACTTT. Protein product: CASRSTGDNSPLHF. Full variable domain (remainder filled in from reference TRBV19 and TRBJ1-6): DGGITQSPKYLFRKEGQNVTLSCEQNLNHDAMYWYRQDPGQGLRLIYYSQIVNDFQKGDIAEGYSVSREKKESFPLTVTSAQKNPTAFYLCASRSTGDNSPLHFGNGTRLTVT.

This clone showed up just a few times. The V and J genes are TRBV7-2 and TRBJ2-1, with 9 bases that match TRBD2. Losses at the gene ends were 1 base for V and 0 bases for J; bases not matched to a gene: 10. This CDR3 region has 19 residues. Germline V gives CDR1 SGHTA, CDR2 FQGNSA. CDR3 amino acids: CASSLDPSGVYSSYNEQFF. DNA of the CDR3: TGTGCCAGCAGCTTAGATCCTAGCGGGGTATATAGCTCCTACAATGAGCAGTTCTTC.